Here is one TCR beta chain with its context. It lacks a known antigen. The sample holds no much larger clone one base away, and base qualities are not on file. The CDR3 has 12 amino acids, counting the end cysteine and phenylalanine. This entry keeps only the CDR3 DNA: 36 bases, framed from base 1. Looking up the germline V gene (reference sequence) yields CDR1 SEHNR and CDR2 FQNEAQ. V is cut by 2 bases and J by 7 bases, and the space between the germline ends is 6 bases. This entry is derived from a study of T cell repertoires in cytomegalovirus infection (dated by TCRdb to the late 2010s). Some background on the complete study: Recently identified HLA-C-restricted CMV epitopes, whose presentation resists viral immunomodulation, were targeted by peptide stimulations together with well-studied HLA-B-restricted epitopes. Donor HLA type was relevant to the analysis, because carriage of CMV infection together with the matching HLA type was indicated by public TCR beta signatures. The research as a whole found: Cumulative frequency of public TCR beta family members discriminated carriers of CMV infection plus the relevant HLA type in this cohort and an independent roughly 330-donor cohort. The ex vivo response was dominated by HLA-C-restricted CMV-specific TCR beta clonotypes, which also provided the single most frequent clonotype in two of eight donors.

This specimen's treatment or condition label, per the study, means: in vitro stimulation with specific CMV peptide epitopes to enrich CMV-specific T cells. Sequencing relied on an Illumina HiSeq 1500. Starting from the raw public reads, TCRdb applied fastp trimming at Q25, assembled clones with MiXCR and retained in-frame beta chains. Each entry merges the rows of one CDR3 protein and shows their most common DNA and genes. The sample table records 200,000 to 250,000 distinct CDR3 sequences; around 40% of these occur just once. Approximately 60% of the sample is taken by the ten largest. This TCR was recovered from a human donor in good health (CMV status not recorded). Some clones in this sample may be carry-over from other donors' samples. The specimen comprised CD8+ T cells from cultured PBMCs, sampled from culture after CMV antigen stimulation. The receptor chain draws on TRBV7-9 and TRBJ2-1, with no reliable assignment of the D segment. The nucleotide sequence is TGTGCCAGCAGCTTACCCCTGAATGAGCAGTTCTTC. The resulting protein is CASSLPLNEQFF.